Below, one TCR beta chain is given with its context. Its cognate antigen is unknown. This specimen belongs to a study of OX40 agonist ivuxolimab in advanced cancers. Across the study: Having had anti-PD-1, anti-PD-L1 or anti-CTLA-4 therapy before was allowed, and over 35% had some. Overall study results and limits: Expanded peripheral T cells had an undetermined antigen specificity. More expanded clones were seen, on average, in CD8+ T cells than in CD4+. Some nonresponders likewise displayed low normalized T-cell clonal expansion.

Profiled with immunoSEQ multiplex PCR; TCRdb holds only in-frame clones, not every one. The sample includes 70,000 to 85,000 clones, around four fifths of them seen just once. Germline loops: CDR1 SGHNT, CDR2 YYREEE (reference sequence). V lost 0 bases to trimming and J lost 0 bases, with 6 bases between them. The CDR3 is 14 residues long. This clonotype was sampled from an adult with an advanced solid tumor such as melanoma, head and neck, liver or kidney cancer. V usage is TRBV5-4 and J usage is TRBJ1-2; no reliable D call. The material sequenced was CD4+ or CD8+ T cells sorted from blood, taken in a trial of the OX40 agonist ivuxolimab. The CDR3 protein is CASSLDPANYGYTF. The CDR3 nucleotides are TGTGCCAGCAGCTTGGATCCGGCTAACTATGGCTACACCTTC.